A single sample is the source of the 15 T cell receptor beta chains below, sequenced in a study of T cells expressing NK-cell markers. TCRdb reanalyzed the 5' RACE reads and collapses them to one entry per CDR3 protein, without DNA. The sample table includes hundreds of thousands of distinct CDR3 sequences. The sample consisted of blood T cells: a sorted CD56 or NKG2C T cell subset, CD4+ or CD8+ T cells, or bulk PBMC T cells (not recorded which). The receptors here all came from a woman aged 18-69 years in good health.

This sequence joins TRBV12-3 or TRBV12-4 and TRBJ2-7; TCRdb's D call of TRBD2 is untestable without DNA. CDR3 length: 14 residues. The CDR3 spells CASGRLAEDYEQYF.

V is TRBV5-6 and J is TRBJ2-7; lacking DNA, the TRBD2 call made by TCRdb goes unchecked. This CDR3 has 15 residues. The germline V gene encodes CDR1 SGHDT and CDR2 YYEEEE. The CDR3 here is CASSITLAGGNEQYF.

This chain joins TRBV7-2 and TRBJ2-5; TCRdb lists TRBD2, though no DNA is available to test this call. Germline V lookup: CDR1 SGHTA, CDR2 FQGNSA. The CDR3 runs to 14 residues. CDR3 residues: CASNPRGSQETQYF.

The CDR3 protein is CASSGAGATSGANVLTF. The chain uses TRBV6-2 or TRBV6-3 and TRBJ2-6; absent DNA, TCRdb's TRBD1 call cannot be checked. The germline gives CDR1 MNHEY, CDR2 SVGEGT. This CDR3 has 17 residues.

The V call is TRBV15, the J call TRBJ2-3; no DNA is available, so the TRBD2 call from TCRdb remains unchecked. The germline V gene has CDR1 LNHNV and CDR2 YYDKDF (reference sequence). This CDR3 comprises 15 residues. This chain's CDR3 is CATSLGGTSTDTQYF.

The genes are TRBV7-2 and TRBJ2-1; with no DNA, the TCRdb D assignment of TRBD2 cannot be verified. From germline, CDR1 is SGHTA and CDR2 FQGNSA. This CDR3 spans 17 amino acids. Here the CDR3 reads CASRTSGTSGGANEQFF. Together with reference TRBV7-2 and TRBJ2-1, the CDR3 gives the full variable domain: GAGVSQSPSNKVTEKGKDVELRCDPISGHTALYWYRQSLGQGLEFLIYFQGNSAPDKSGLPSDRFSAERTGGSVSTLTIQRTQQEDSAVYLCASRTSGTSGGANEQFFGPGTRLTVL.

J is TRBJ2-3 and V is TRBV7-8; TCRdb returns TRBD1, unconfirmable since there is no DNA. Germline assignment: CDR1 SGHVS and CDR2 FQNEAQ. The CDR3 covers 17 residues. The CDR3 sequence is CASSLGYRDQYTDTQYF.

This rearrangement joins TRBV30 to TRBJ2-5; absent DNA, TCRdb's TRBD2 call cannot be checked. The CDR3 runs 13 residues. CDR1 is GTSNPN, CDR2 SVGIG, per germline (reference sequence). The CDR3 loop is CAWRKAGQETQYF.

This chain links TRBV5-5 with TRBJ2-4; absent DNA, TCRdb's TRBD2 call cannot be checked. CDR3 length equals 14 residues. Per the germline V gene, CDR1 is SGHKS and CDR2 is YYEKEE (reference sequence). CDR3: CASSLALAKNIQYF.

The chain couples TRBV6-4 to TRBJ1-5. The CDR3 totals 15 residues. Germline values: CDR1 MRHNA, CDR2 SNTAGT. CDR3 region: CASNSGPKVLQPQHF.

The genes are TRBV18 and TRBJ2-3; lacking DNA, the TRBD1 call made by TCRdb goes unchecked. The CDR3 is 16 amino acids. Germline CDR1 reads KGHSH; CDR2 reads LQKENI. The chain's CDR3 is CASSLGQRATTDTQYF.

The chain recombines TRBV7-2 with TRBJ1-3. Per the germline V gene, CDR1 is SGHTA and CDR2 is FQGNSA. The CDR3 spans 15 residues. CDR3 amino acids: CASSHNHRSGNTIYF.

J is TRBJ1-2 and V is TRBV6-1. Germline CDR1 is MNHNS and CDR2 is SASEGT. There are 13 residues in the CDR3. The CDR3 protein is CASSESSFYGYTF.

The chain recombines TRBV20-1 with TRBJ2-7; as DNA is missing, the TRBD2 call by TCRdb cannot be tested. Germline CDR1 is DFQATT and CDR2 is SNEGSKA (reference sequence). The CDR3 sequence is 14 residues long. Here the CDR3 reads CSAVSSAGGDEQYF.

The CDR3 loop reads CASSFGQGTSSNQPQHF. The V and J genes are TRBV12-3 or TRBV12-4 and TRBJ1-5; TCRdb returns TRBD1, unconfirmable since there is no DNA. The CDR3 consists of 17 residues.